These 14 T cell receptor beta chains were sequenced from one sample in a study of blood T cell repertoires in COVID-19. Produced via immunoSEQ multiplex PCR; TCRdb's table is partial and in-frame only. The top ten clones hold over 2% of a sample with about 100,000 clones, about nine tenths of them seen once. Sequencing input: peripheral blood. The source of these receptors is a middle-aged man with active COVID-19.

V is TRBV9 and J is TRBJ2-1, with 8 bases that match TRBD1. There are 15 residues in the CDR3. The J segment lost 2 bases and the V segment lost 4 bases, leaving 5 bases of the junction unmatched. Germline-derived CDR1 and CDR2 are SGDLS and YYNGEE. The CDR3 bases are TGTGCCAGCAGCCCTCGACAGGGGACCTACAATGAGCAGTTCTTC. Translated, it gives CASSPRQGTYNEQFF.

The chain is built from TRBV6-5 and TRBJ2-3, with TRBD2 as a possible D gene (6 bases). This CDR3 region has 14 residues. The V gene lost 6 bases and the J gene lost 12 bases, with 22 bases spanning the gap. Germline CDR1 MNHEY, CDR2 SVGAGI. The CDR3: CASSDSRGPSPQYF. In DNA form, the CDR3 reads TGTGCCAGCAGCGACTCGCGGGGCCCAAGCCCTCAGTATTTT.

Only a few counts were recorded for this clone. This rearrangement joins TRBV7-6 to TRBJ1-6; D remains unclear. Trimming removed 4 bases from V and 15 bases from J, with 19 bases in between. This CDR3 spans 14 amino acids. Germline V gene data show CDR1 as SGHVS and CDR2 as FNYEAQ. The CDR3 bases are TGTGCCAGCAGCTCAATTGGTGTAGATGGTATCCTCCACTTT. It is translated as CASSSIGVDGILHF.

The table lists this clone with a count of one. The chain has TRBV3-1 (or the pseudogene TRBV3-2) and TRBJ1-1; TRBD1 aligns across 8 bases. CDR3 length equals 15 residues. Germline CDR1 is LGHDT and CDR2 is YNNKEL (reference sequence). The J segment lost 5 bases and the V segment lost 4 bases, leaving 9 bases of the junction unmatched. This chain's CDR3 is CASSLRSGGGTEAFF. Written as DNA, the CDR3 is TGTGCCAGCAGCCTTCGGTCAGGGGGCGGGACTGAAGCTTTCTTT.

This clone was observed a single time. The chain employs TRBV6-5 and TRBJ2-7, with D perhaps matching TRBD2 (6 bases). This CDR3 spans 11 amino acids. Per the germline V gene, CDR1 is MNHEY and CDR2 is SVGAGI. V was clipped by 7 bases and J by 7 bases, with 11 bases between them. The CDR3 DNA follows: TGTGCCAGCAAGACACGGGGGGAGCAGTACTTC. This sequence encodes CASKTRGEQYF.

Only one count was recorded for this clone. The rearrangement links TRBV7-8 to TRBJ2-3; no definite D call. Germline assignment: CDR1 SGHVS and CDR2 FQNEAQ. V gave up 5 bases and J gave up 0 bases, with 12 bases separating them. There are 15 residues in the CDR3. CDR3 sequence reads: CASSLSQASTDTQYF. Here the CDR3 DNA reads TGTGCCAGCAGCCTTAGCCAAGCTAGCACAGATACGCAGTATTTT.

The gene calls are TRBV19 and TRBJ2-5, with TRBD2 matching over 9 bases. The CDR3 consists of 14 residues. V shed 5 bases and J 5 bases; nucleotides not matched to a gene: 6. Germline loops: CDR1 LNHDA, CDR2 SQIVND (reference sequence). The CDR3 sequence: CASSSLAGRETQYF. The CDR3 DNA reads as TGTGCCAGTAGTTCTCTAGCGGGGAGGGAGACCCAGTACTTC.

This chain connects TRBV18 to TRBJ2-5; 8 positions agree with TRBD1. Germline V gene lookup returns CDR1 KGHSH and CDR2 LQKENI. V was clipped by 5 bases and J by 4 bases; unmatched bases: 6. The length of the CDR3 is 14 residues. The CDR3 DNA follows: TGTGCCAGCTCATCCGGACAGGGTGGAGAGACCCAGTACTTC. Its protein is CASSSGQGGETQYF.

The chain recombines TRBV3-1 (or the pseudogene TRBV3-2) with TRBJ2-7; D may be TRBD1 (6 bases). Germline V CDR1 and CDR2: LGHDT, YNNKEL (reference sequence). V lost 4 bases to trimming and J lost 7 bases, with 14 bases between them. CDR3 length equals 13 residues. CDR3 loop: CASSRGQNWEQYV. CDR3 coding DNA: TGTGCCAGCAGCCGCGGACAGAATTGGGAGCAGTACGTC.

V and J are TRBV19 and TRBJ2-1; 7 nucleotides match TRBD2. The CDR3 is made up of 14 amino acids. V shed 5 bases and J 7 bases; nucleotides not matched to a gene: 8. Germline CDR1 LNHDA, CDR2 SQIVND (reference sequence). The CDR3, as DNA: TGTGCCAGTAGTGAGGGGTCTAGCGGAAATGAGCAGTTCTTC. Amino acids: CASSEGSSGNEQFF.

The V and J genes are TRBV6-5 and TRBJ2-6; D is undetermined. The CDR3 spans 14 residues. The V and J ends lost 5 bases and 1 base respectively, with 6 bases between them. Germline assignment: CDR1 MNHEY and CDR2 SVGAGI. CDR3 DNA sequence: TGTGCCAGCAGTCAGGAATCTGGGGCCAACGTCCTGACTTTC. It yields the protein CASSQESGANVLTF.

Here the CDR3 DNA reads TGTGCCAGCAGCTTGCCCAGCGGCTCCTACAATGAGCAGTTCTTC. Its protein product is CASSLPSGSYNEQFF. The J gene is TRBJ2-1, the V gene TRBV5-4, with D perhaps matching TRBD2 (5 bases). The CDR3 length is 15 residues. Trimming stripped 1 base from V and 0 bases from J, with 8 bases between. From germline, CDR1 is SGHNT and CDR2 YYREEE (reference sequence).

The chain recombines TRBV11-2 with TRBJ1-1; 7 bases map to TRBD1. V dropped 4 bases and J dropped 7; count of bases not matched to a gene: 3. Germline V gene sequence: CDR1 SGHAT, CDR2 FQNNGV. CDR3 length: 12 amino acids. The DNA for the CDR3 is TGTGCCAGCAGCTCCCGGACAGGTGAAGCTTTCTTT. Its translation is CASSSRTGEAFF.

The V call is TRBV7-3, the J call TRBJ2-1, with 11 bases matching TRBD1. Germline V CDR1 and CDR2: SGHTA, FQGTGA. V shed 5 bases, J shed 10 bases, and the junction held 7 bases outside the gene matches. The CDR3 is made up of 14 amino acids. The CDR3 DNA reads as TGTGCCAGCAGCAGCGGGACAGGGGGACAGGAGCAGTTCTTC. Residues: CASSSGTGGQEQFF.